These 32 T cell receptor beta chains were all obtained from the same sample, sequenced in a study of shared clonotypes between healthy human individuals. TCRdb's table, derived via immunoSEQ multiplex PCR, lists solely in-frame clones and lacks some. In the table there are 2 million to 3 million clones, roughly 93% of which are singletons. Sequencing was performed on naive CD4+ T cells from PBMCs. Subset described: CD45RA+ positively selected. The receptors stem from a man between 18 and 35 years old in good health. Some clones in this sample may be carry-over from other donors' samples.

The genes are TRBV28 and TRBJ1-3, with TRBD1 matching over 8 bases. This CDR3 comprises 13 residues. Losses at the gene ends were 6 bases for V and 7 bases for J; bases not matched to a gene: 5. Germline V gene data show CDR1 as MDHEN and CDR2 as SYDVKM. The DNA of the CDR3 is TGTGCCAGCAGCTTGACAGGGGTTAACACCATATATTTT. Translation gives CASSLTGVNTIYF.

The CDR3 loop reads CASSPHAESYNEQFF. CDR3 coding DNA: TGCGCCAGCAGCCCTCATGCGGAGTCCTACAATGAGCAGTTCTTC. V is TRBV5-1 and J is TRBJ2-1, with unresolved D. The CDR3 totals 15 residues. V was clipped by 4 bases and J by 1 base, with 12 bases between them. Germline CDR1 is SGHRS and CDR2 is YFSETQ.

A remark on this clone: The same CDR3 can be traced to other DNA sequences in this sample. The chain links TRBV7-9 to TRBJ2-2; D gene uncertain. The CDR3 spans 14 residues. Trimming took 5 bases from V and 2 from J, leaving 9 bases between them. The germline gives CDR1 SEHNR, CDR2 FQNEAQ (reference sequence). The CDR3 nucleotides are TGTGCCAGCAGCCTTGTCTTAAACACCGGGGAGCTGTTTTTT. The encoded protein is CASSLVLNTGELFF. Together with reference TRBV7-9 and TRBJ2-2, the CDR3 gives the full variable domain: DTGVSQNPRHKITKRGQNVTFRCDPISEHNRLYWYRQTLGQGPEFLTYFQNEAQLEKSRLLSDRFSAERPKGSFSTLEIQRTEQGDSAMYLCASSLVLNTGELFFGEGSRLTVL.

The chain links TRBV4-1 to TRBJ2-5; tentative D call: TRBD1 (6 bases). TRBJ2-7 explains the end of the DNA better; the J call may be wrong. Germline CDR1 and CDR2: MGHRA and YSYEKL. The CDR3 loop spans 17 amino acids. This chain's CDR3 is CASSREGPGVQPSEQYF. The CDR3, as DNA: TGCGCCAGCAGCCGAGAGGGTCCAGGGGTACAACCGTCCGAGCAGTACTTC.

This clone has just one count. The chain couples TRBV19 to TRBJ1-5; possible D gene TRBD1, 6 bases. The CDR3 has 15 residues. The V and J ends lost 4 bases and 6 bases respectively, with 16 bases between them. Germline lookup yields CDR1 LNHDA and CDR2 SQIVND (reference sequence). CDR3 nucleotides: TGTGCCAGTAGTACTCCACAGGGCTGGGTTCAGCCCCAGCATTTT. Translation: CASSTPQGWVQPQHF.

The chain uses TRBV5-1 and TRBJ1-1, with TRBD1 matching 9 bases. The germline V gene has CDR1 SGHRS and CDR2 YFSETQ. The CDR3 is 13 amino acids. Trimming cost V 4 bases and J 6 bases; bases outside gene matches: 4. For the CDR3, the DNA is TGCGCCAGCAGCCGGGACAGGGTCGCTGAAGCTTTCTTT. Its translation: CASSRDRVAEAFF.

The chain couples TRBV4-3 to TRBJ2-7; D is ambiguous. Deletions cut 0 bases from V and 4 bases from J, with 13 bases between. The CDR3 length is 15 residues. The V gene's germline CDR1 is LGHNA and CDR2 YSLEER. The CDR3 loop is CASSQDIRASYEQYF. CDR3 nucleotides: TGCGCCAGCAGCCAAGATATCCGGGCCTCTTACGAGCAGTACTTC.

The V gene is TRBV7-8, the J gene TRBJ2-5; D uncertain. The CDR3 is 15 residues long. The ends were cut back, 1 base at V and 2 bases at J, with 11 bases in the middle. The germline CDR1 and CDR2 sequences are SGHVS and FQNEAQ. Written as DNA, the CDR3 is TGTGCCAGCAGCTTAGAGGAAGGGTGGCAAGAGACCCAGTACTTC. Amino acid sequence: CASSLEEGWQETQYF.

The CDR3 DNA follows: TGTGCCAGCTCCGCCCTACCGAACGGGCTAGCGGGAGGGCCACCCTACAATGAGCAGTTCTTC. It translates to CASSALPNGLAGGPPYNEQFF. This chain links TRBV18 with TRBJ2-1; TRBD2 aligns across 12 bases. Germline assignment: CDR1 KGHSH and CDR2 LQKENI. V lost 6 bases and J lost 2; bases outside the gene matches: 20. The CDR3 covers 21 residues.

The chain couples TRBV27 to TRBJ1-1; D unclear. Trimming shortened V by 0 bases and J by 6 bases, and 11 bases separated the two germline ends. Germline V lookup: CDR1 MNHEY, CDR2 SMNVEV (reference sequence). The CDR3 has 14 amino acids. CDR3 protein: CASSLSHYRAEAFF. CDR3 DNA sequence: TGTGCCAGCAGTTTATCGCATTATCGGGCTGAAGCTTTCTTT.

The chain links TRBV5-1 to TRBJ2-4; D possibly corresponds to TRBD1 (5 bases). The CDR3 is 18 residues long. V gave up 2 bases and J gave up 0 bases, with 18 bases separating them. Per germline, CDR1 SGHRS and CDR2 YFSETQ. In DNA, the CDR3 is TGCGCCAGCAGCTTAGACACGCAGGGATTTGTAGCCAAAAACATTCAGTACTTC. Translation gives CASSLDTQGFVAKNIQYF.

This rearrangement joins TRBV6-5 to TRBJ1-5, with D hard to call. V was trimmed by 5 bases and J by 7 bases, leaving 12 bases between them. The CDR3 loop spans 13 amino acids. Germline CDR1 and CDR2: MNHEY and SVGAGI. The CDR3 bases are TGTGCCAGCAGTCTTCTCACTGGCCAGCCCCAGCATTTT. It codes for CASSLLTGQPQHF.

The V call is TRBV6-5, the J call TRBJ2-1, with TRBD2 matching over 9 bases. Germline-derived CDR1 and CDR2 are MNHEY and SVGAGI. Trimming took 2 bases from V and 3 from J; bases not matched to a gene: 2. The CDR3 runs to 15 residues. The CDR3 sequence: CASSYLAGHYNEQFF. Written as DNA, the CDR3 is TGTGCCAGCAGTTACCTAGCGGGGCACTACAATGAGCAGTTCTTC.

The gene calls are TRBV9 and TRBJ2-3, with 9 bases matching TRBD2. Per germline, CDR1 SGDLS and CDR2 YYNGEE. Germline trimming cut 0 bases from V and 1 base from J; bases unmatched to any gene: 3. The length of the CDR3 is 16 residues. CDR3 in DNA: TGTGCCAGCAGCGTAGGGACTAGCGATCGCACAGATACGCAGTATTTT. This encodes CASSVGTSDRTDTQYF.

DNA of the CDR3: TGTGCCAGCGGGGACAGGGGGTACAATGAGCAGTTCTTC. Amino acids: CASGDRGYNEQFF. This chain links TRBV19 with TRBJ2-1; 11 bases match TRBD1. With V trimmed by 9 bases and J by 4 bases, 2 bases remained unmatched. The CDR3 loop spans 13 amino acids. Germline V gene data show CDR1 as LNHDA and CDR2 as SQIVND (reference sequence).

The sample holds one count of this clone. The V call is TRBV5-1, the J call TRBJ2-3; D remains unclear. From germline, CDR1 is SGHRS and CDR2 YFSETQ. The V and J ends lost 4 bases and 2 bases respectively, with 8 bases between them. The CDR3 contains 13 residues. In nucleotides, the CDR3 is TGCGCCAGCAGCATCCGGGTCACAGATACGCAGTATTTT. This encodes CASSIRVTDTQYF.

This chain links TRBV5-1 with TRBJ2-1; 11 nucleotides agree with TRBD2. The CDR3 contains 16 residues. Germline loops: CDR1 SGHRS, CDR2 YFSETQ. J was trimmed by 7 bases and V by 2 bases; bases with no gene match: 8. The CDR3 loop is CASSLVAGGPRNEQFF. The CDR3 nucleotides are TGCGCCAGCAGCTTAGTAGCGGGAGGGCCCAGGAATGAGCAGTTCTTC.

The V and J genes are TRBV5-1 and TRBJ1-3, with a tentative D call TRBD1 (5 bases). CDR1 SGHRS and CDR2 YFSETQ come from the germline V gene. The CDR3 spans 17 residues. V was clipped by 3 bases and J by 0 bases, with 16 bases between them. In nucleotides, the CDR3 is TGCGCCAGCAGCTCTGAGGGACCGATCACCTCTGGAAACACCATATATTTT. The encoded protein is CASSSEGPITSGNTIYF.

The V and J genes are TRBV4-1 and TRBJ1-4; no firm D call. CDR1 MGHRA and CDR2 YSYEKL come from the germline V gene. The CDR3 totals 17 residues. Trimming cost V 2 bases and J 3 bases, with 16 bases left between them. The CDR3 bases are TGCGCCAGCAGCCAAACGGGGATTTTATGGTCTAATGAAAAACTGTTTTTT. Its translation is CASSQTGILWSNEKLFF.

The CDR3: CSARVGQGQYF. The CDR3 DNA is TGCAGTGCTAGAGTAGGTCAGGGCCAGTACTTC. This chain joins TRBV20-1 and TRBJ2-5, with D possibly TRBD1 on 5 matching bases. Trimming removed 1 base at V and 10 bases at J, with 10 bases between. Germline CDR1 DFQATT, CDR2 SNEGSKA (reference sequence). The CDR3 loop spans 11 amino acids.

The V call is TRBV5-4, the J call TRBJ2-5; no clear D. This CDR3 contains 14 residues. The ends were cut back, 2 bases at V and 5 bases at J, with 13 bases in the middle. The germline CDR1 and CDR2 sequences are SGHNT and YYREEE (reference sequence). In DNA form, the CDR3 reads TGTGCCAGCAGCTTAGGGCTAGGAACGGAGACCCAGTACTTC. Its protein is CASSLGLGTETQYF.

Points on this clone: Additional DNA sequences in this sample encode the identical CDR3. This sequence joins TRBV5-1 and TRBJ2-5; 9 nucleotides agree with TRBD2. Trimming at V came to 1 base and at J to 3 bases, leaving 1 base not matched to a gene. CDR1 is SGHRS and CDR2 is YFSETQ in the germline V gene. The CDR3 contains 14 residues. DNA for the CDR3: TGCGCCAGCAGCTTGTTAGCGGGAGAAGAGACCCAGTACTTC. Its protein is CASSLLAGEETQYF.

V and J are TRBV4-1 and TRBJ1-1, with 8 bases lining up with TRBD1. The CDR3 has 18 residues. V was clipped by 1 base and J by 4 bases; unmatched bases: 14. From germline, CDR1 is MGHRA and CDR2 YSYEKL. CDR3 DNA: TGCGCCAGCAGCCAAGCCCGGGACAGGCCCGTTTCGTCCACTGAAGCTTTCTTT. Encoded protein: CASSQARDRPVSSTEAFF.

The chain is built from TRBV27 and TRBJ2-5; D not certain. CDR1 and CDR2 from the germline V gene are MNHEY and SMNVEV (reference sequence). This CDR3 region has 14 residues. V was cut by 0 bases and J by 4 bases, with 9 bases left in between. CDR3 residues: CASSLSFSPETQYF. Written as DNA, the CDR3 is TGTGCCAGCAGTTTATCCTTCAGTCCAGAGACCCAGTACTTC.

The chain carries TRBV7-8 and TRBJ2-7; 7 bases match TRBD2. CDR1 is SGHVS, CDR2 FQNEAQ, per germline. With V trimmed by 0 bases and J by 6 bases, 5 bases remained unmatched. This CDR3 is 14 amino acids long. This chain's CDR3 is CASSLATGGGEQYF. CDR3 nucleotides: TGTGCCAGCAGCTTAGCAACGGGGGGAGGCGAGCAGTACTTC.

V gene TRBV28 combines with J gene TRBJ1-2, with TRBD1 matching 8 bases. V shed 0 bases, J shed 3 bases, and the junction held 6 bases outside the gene matches. Germline V gene lookup returns CDR1 MDHEN and CDR2 SYDVKM. The CDR3 covers 16 residues. The CDR3 reads CASSLWDRQGYYGYTF. The CDR3 DNA reads as TGTGCCAGCAGTTTATGGGATCGACAGGGGTACTATGGCTACACCTTC.

The rearrangement uses TRBV11-3 and TRBJ2-3, with 7 bases aligning to TRBD2. The V segment lost 5 bases and the J segment 4 bases; nucleotides outside the gene matches: 21. CDR1 and CDR2 (germline): SGHNT, YENEEA. This CDR3 comprises 19 residues. The CDR3 region is CASSPKLGGGRLGADTQYF. In DNA form, the CDR3 reads TGTGCCAGCAGCCCGAAACTCGGGGGAGGGCGCCTCGGGGCAGATACGCAGTATTTT. Full variable domain (outside the CDR3, taken from reference TRBV11-3 and TRBJ2-3): EAGVVQSPRYKIIEKKQPVAFWCNPISGHNTLYWYLQNLGQGPELLIRYENEEAVDDSQLPKDRFSAERLKGVDSTLKIQPAELGDSAVYLCASSPKLGGGRLGADTQYFGPGTRLTVL.

The CDR3 DNA reads TGTGCCACCGAGACAGGGGGTAGCACAGATACGCAGTATTTT. Translation: CATETGGSTDTQYF. The chain is built from TRBV10-3 and TRBJ2-3; 9 nucleotides agree with TRBD1. The CDR3 is made up of 14 amino acids. V dropped 10 bases and J dropped 0; count of bases not matched to a gene: 5. Germline CDR1 is ENHRY and CDR2 is SYGVKD.

The chain's CDR3 is CASRTRGTGGSGELFF. CDR3 bases: TGTGCCAGCAGGACGCGCGGGACAGGGGGCTCCGGGGAGCTGTTTTTT. V is TRBV11-1 and J is TRBJ2-2; 12 nucleotides agree with TRBD1. The V and J ends lost 6 bases and 6 bases, in that order; junction bases with no gene match: 8. Germline-derived CDR1 and CDR2 are SGHAT and FQDESV (reference sequence). This CDR3 is 16 amino acids long.

The chain has TRBV4-2 and TRBJ2-2; no clear D gene. Trimming took 4 bases from V and 7 from J, leaving 7 bases between them. CDR1 and CDR2 from the germline V gene are LGHNA and YNFKEQ. The CDR3 length is 12 residues. For the CDR3, the DNA is TGTGCCAGCAGCCCAACGGGCGGGGAGCTGTTTTTT. Translating gives CASSPTGGELFF.

This rearrangement joins TRBV6-1 to TRBJ2-1; D may be TRBD1 or TRBD2 (5 bases each). Trimming removed 8 bases from V and 5 bases from J, with 7 bases in between. The CDR3 is made up of 11 amino acids. The germline V gene encodes CDR1 MNHNS and CDR2 SASEGT. In DNA form, the CDR3 reads TGTGCCAGCCGGGGCAACAATGAGCAGTTCTTC. The encoded protein is CASRGNNEQFF.

The chain joins TRBV5-1 to TRBJ2-7; D may match TRBD1 or TRBD2 (5 bases each). The CDR3 sequence is 14 residues long. Germline-derived CDR1 and CDR2 are SGHRS and YFSETQ. Trimming pared 4 bases from V and 3 bases from J, leaving 14 bases between. CDR3 region: CASSPGTRDYEQYF. CDR3 DNA sequence: TGCGCCAGCAGCCCCGGGACGCGCGACTACGAGCAGTACTTC.